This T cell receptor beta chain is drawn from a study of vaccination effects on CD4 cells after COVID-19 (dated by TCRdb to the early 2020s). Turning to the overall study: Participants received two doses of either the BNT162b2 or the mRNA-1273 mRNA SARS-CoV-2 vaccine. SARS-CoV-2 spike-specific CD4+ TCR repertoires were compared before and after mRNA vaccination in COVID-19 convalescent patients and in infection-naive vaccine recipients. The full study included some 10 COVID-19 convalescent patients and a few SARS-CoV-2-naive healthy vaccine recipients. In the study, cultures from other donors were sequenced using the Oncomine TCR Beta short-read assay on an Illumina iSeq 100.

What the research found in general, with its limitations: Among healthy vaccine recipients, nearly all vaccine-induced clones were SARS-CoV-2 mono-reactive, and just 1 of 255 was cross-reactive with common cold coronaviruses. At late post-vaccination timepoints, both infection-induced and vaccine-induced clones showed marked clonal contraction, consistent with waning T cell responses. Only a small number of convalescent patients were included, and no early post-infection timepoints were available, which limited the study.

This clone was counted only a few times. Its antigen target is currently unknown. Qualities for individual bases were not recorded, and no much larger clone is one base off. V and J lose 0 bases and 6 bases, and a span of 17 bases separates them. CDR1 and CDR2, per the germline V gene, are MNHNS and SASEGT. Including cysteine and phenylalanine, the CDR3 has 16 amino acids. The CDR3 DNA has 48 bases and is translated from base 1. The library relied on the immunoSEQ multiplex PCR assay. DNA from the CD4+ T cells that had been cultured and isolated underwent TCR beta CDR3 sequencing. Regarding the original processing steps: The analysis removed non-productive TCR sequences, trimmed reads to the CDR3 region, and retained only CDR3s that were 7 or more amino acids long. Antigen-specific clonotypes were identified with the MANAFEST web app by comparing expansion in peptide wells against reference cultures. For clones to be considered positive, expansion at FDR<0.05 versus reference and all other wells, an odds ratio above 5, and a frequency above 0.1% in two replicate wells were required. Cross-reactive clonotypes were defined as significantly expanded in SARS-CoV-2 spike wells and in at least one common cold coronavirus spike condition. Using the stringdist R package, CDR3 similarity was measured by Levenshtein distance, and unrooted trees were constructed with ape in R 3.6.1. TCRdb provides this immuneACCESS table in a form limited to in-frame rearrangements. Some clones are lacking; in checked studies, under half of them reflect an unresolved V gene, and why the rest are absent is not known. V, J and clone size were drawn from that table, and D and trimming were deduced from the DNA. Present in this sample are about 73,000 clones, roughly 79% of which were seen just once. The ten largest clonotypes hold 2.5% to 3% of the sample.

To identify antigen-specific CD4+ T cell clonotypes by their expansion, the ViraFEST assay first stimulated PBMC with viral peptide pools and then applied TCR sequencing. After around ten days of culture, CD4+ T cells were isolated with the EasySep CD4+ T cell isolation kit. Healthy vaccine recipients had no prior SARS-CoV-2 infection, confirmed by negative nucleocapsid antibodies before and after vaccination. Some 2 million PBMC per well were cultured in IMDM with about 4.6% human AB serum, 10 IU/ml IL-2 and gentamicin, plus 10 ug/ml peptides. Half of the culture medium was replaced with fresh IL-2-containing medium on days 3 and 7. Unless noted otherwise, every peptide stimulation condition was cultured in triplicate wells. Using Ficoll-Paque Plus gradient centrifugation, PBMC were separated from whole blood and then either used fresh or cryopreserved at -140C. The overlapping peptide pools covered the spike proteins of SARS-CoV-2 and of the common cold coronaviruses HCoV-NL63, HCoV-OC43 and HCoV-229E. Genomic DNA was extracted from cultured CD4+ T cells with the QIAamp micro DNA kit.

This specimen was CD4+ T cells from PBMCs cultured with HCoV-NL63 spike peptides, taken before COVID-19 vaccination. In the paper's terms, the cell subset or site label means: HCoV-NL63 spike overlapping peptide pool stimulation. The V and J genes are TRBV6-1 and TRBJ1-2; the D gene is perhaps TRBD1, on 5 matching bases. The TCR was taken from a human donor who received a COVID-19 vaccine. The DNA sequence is TGTGCCAGCAGTGAAGCCTACAGGCCCCTAGGGGATGGCTACACCTTC. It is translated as CASSEAYRPLGDGYTF.